The clone carrying this TCR beta chain showed up just once. Its antigen remains unidentified. This CDR3 region has 14 residues. Germline V gives CDR1 MNHNY, CDR2 SVGAGI (reference sequence). J was trimmed by 1 base and V by 4 bases; bases with no gene match: 3. The source of the sample is a study of blood T cell dynamics during melanoma immunotherapy. Study-level information: Metastatic melanoma patients received first-line pembrolizumab or nivolumab plus ipilimumab.

Here immunoSEQ multiplex PCR was the method, and the copy in TCRdb shows in-frame clones only, minus some. The top ten clones hold 5% to 6.5% of a sample with 13,000 to 15,000 clones, just over 85% of them seen once. Study-wide results and limits: PBMC repertoires of eventual disease-control patients split at W3 into clonality or diversity gains.

Specified time point: pre-treatment baseline. Sampling occurred pretreatment (T0) and at week 3 (W3), after cycle one of checkpoint blockade. Source: blood, taken from a patient treated with checkpoint blockade. J is TRBJ1-1 and V is TRBV6-6; the match to TRBD1 covers 7 bases. The sequence was collected from a human donor with melanoma. Here the CDR3 DNA reads TGTGCCAGCAGTTTGGGACAGCAGAACACTGAAGCTTTCTTT. Encoded protein: CASSLGQQNTEAFF.